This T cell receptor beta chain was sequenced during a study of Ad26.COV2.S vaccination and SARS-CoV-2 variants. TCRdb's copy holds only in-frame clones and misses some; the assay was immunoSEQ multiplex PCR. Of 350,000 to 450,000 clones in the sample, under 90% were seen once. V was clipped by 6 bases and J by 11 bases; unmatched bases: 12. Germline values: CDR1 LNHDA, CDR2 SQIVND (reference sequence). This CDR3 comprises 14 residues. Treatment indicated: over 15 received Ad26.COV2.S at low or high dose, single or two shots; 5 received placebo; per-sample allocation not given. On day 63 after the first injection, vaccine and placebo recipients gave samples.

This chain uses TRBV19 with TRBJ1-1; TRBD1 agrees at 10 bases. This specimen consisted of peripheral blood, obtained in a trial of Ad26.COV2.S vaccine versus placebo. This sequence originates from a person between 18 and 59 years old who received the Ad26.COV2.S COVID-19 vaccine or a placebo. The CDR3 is CASSLTGGGFRAFF. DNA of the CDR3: TGTGCCAGTAGCCTGACAGGGGGCGGGTTTCGGGCTTTCTTT.